The clone carrying this T cell receptor (beta chain) was observed a handful of times. The antigen is not known. The sample comes from a study of cytomegalovirus exposure and HLA in healthy donors. Whole-study findings and limits: Earlier findings revealed that most TCR beta V segments proved productive either about 87% or about 30% of the time.

Between the trimmed V and J ends, which lost 0 bases and 12 bases, there was a span of 18 bases. The CDR3 length is 15 residues. Germline assignment: CDR1 MGHRA and CDR2 YSYEKL. Vbeta (60) and Jbeta (13) primers were used in the PCR. Clones were sequenced by immunoSEQ multiplex PCR, and TCRdb holds only the in-frame ones, with some missing. The table includes about 170,000 clones, 70% to 80% detected once. Sequenced input: PBMCs. The sequence was obtained from a female donor in good health and CMV-seronegative. This chain links TRBV4-1 with TRBJ2-1, with D tentatively TRBD2 (5 bases). In DNA form, the CDR3 reads TGCGCCAGCAGCCAAGATCAGACACCCGGGGAGCGGCAGTTCTTC. Amino acid sequence: CASSQDQTPGERQFF.